A selection of T cell receptor beta chains follows, all from one sample in a study of beta chain features in type 1 diabetes. Data came from immunoSEQ multiplex PCR; TCRdb stores just in-frame clones and leaves some out. This sample has about 930,000 clones, with roughly 15% found just once. Sequenced input: naive CD4+ T cells from blood. The receptors derive from a woman younger than 30 in good health. Both conserved end residues are part of each CDR3. The D gene is left open where the match is weak. Size is omitted from some rows. Given values are once, few, many or a class for expanded clones.

j_gene,abundance,v_gene,d_gene,CDR3nt,CDR3aa
TRBJ2-1,few,TRBV15,-,TGTGCCACCAGCAGAGGAACGGGTCGGGGAGGCGCCTACAATGAGCAGTTCTTC,CATSRGTGRGGAYNEQFF
TRBJ2-2,few,TRBV4-3,-,TGCGCCAGCAGCCAAAAGTTTTTTGGGCAAGACACCGGGGAGCTGTTTTTT,CASSQKFFGQDTGELFF
TRBJ2-7,few,TRBV5-1,-,TGCGCCAGCAGCTTGGCGGGGACCTACGAGCAGTACTTC,CASSLAGTYEQYF
TRBJ2-7,few,TRBV7-2,-,TGTGCCAGCAGCTTATCTAGTGAGCAGTACTTC,CASSLSSEQYF
TRBJ2-1,few,TRBV7-9,-,TGTGCCAGCAGCGTACACTCTCTCTACAATGAGCAGTTCTTC,CASSVHSLYNEQFF
TRBJ1-1,-,TRBV15,-,TGTGCCACCAGCAGAGACCGAGAGACTGAAGCTTTCTTT,CATSRDRETEAFF
TRBJ2-1,-,TRBV2,TRBD2,TGTGCCAGCAGTGCGGGGGTGACTAGCAACAATGAGCAGTTCTTC,CASSAGVTSNNEQFF
TRBJ2-3,-,TRBV21-1,-,TGTGCCAGCAGCATAGGCCGGATTAGCGGGAGGTCGGATACGCAGTATTTT,CASSIGRISGRSDTQYF
TRBJ2-7,-,TRBV5-1,TRBD1,TGCGCCAGCAGCTCGGTGGGGACAGGCTACGAGCAGTACTTC,CASSSVGTGYEQYF
TRBJ2-1,-,TRBV28,-,TGTGCCAGCAGCCAGGAATACAATGAGCAGTTCTTC,CASSQEYNEQFF
TRBJ2-4,many,TRBV10-3,-,TGTGCCATCAGTGAGTCGGGAGCCGGAGCCAAAAACATTCAGTACTTC,CAISESGAGAKNIQYF
TRBJ2-2,-,TRBV5-4,TRBD2,TGCGCCAGCAGCCAGGGAGGGAGGGGAAGCACCGGGGAGCTGTTTTTT,CASSQGGRGSTGELFF
TRBJ1-4,once,TRBV15,TRBD1,TGTGCCACCAGCAGACAGACAGGGTGGAGTGAAAAACTGTTTTTT,CATSRQTGWSEKLFF
TRBJ2-7,few,TRBV7-3,TRBD1,TGTGCCAGCAGCCGGACAGGGGGCGGCGAGCAGTACTTC,CASSRTGGGEQYF
TRBJ2-1,-,TRBV7-2,TRBD2,TGTGCCAGCAGCTTTAGGACTAGCGGAAACAATGAGCAGTTCTTC,CASSFRTSGNNEQFF
TRBJ2-6,few,TRBV5-4,-,TGTGCCAGCAGCTTGGACAGCTCTGGGGCCAACGTCCTGACTTTC,CASSLDSSGANVLTF
TRBJ2-7,-,TRBV6-1,-,TGTGCCAGCATCGGGACCTGGGGTGGGGAGCAGTACTTC,CASIGTWGGEQYF
TRBJ2-7,-,TRBV4-3,TRBD1,TGCGCCAGCAGCCAAGAGATGGACAGGGGCTACGAGCAGTACTTC,CASSQEMDRGYEQYF
TRBJ2-3,few,TRBV28,-,TGTGCCAGCAGCCGATGGAGCACAGATACGCAGTATTTT,CASSRWSTDTQYF
TRBJ2-5,-,TRBV7-2,TRBD2,TGTGCCAGCAGCATCCGGACTAGCGGGCGCCAGTACTTC,CASSIRTSGRQYF
TRBJ2-1,-,TRBV27,-,TGTGCCAGCAGTTTGGGGGGGCCCTACAATGAGCAGTTCTTC,CASSLGGPYNEQFF
TRBJ1-2,few,TRBV28,TRBD1,TGTGCCAGCAGTGTTGGACAGGGAGGATATGGCTACACCTTC,CASSVGQGGYGYTF
TRBJ1-5,-,TRBV6-6,-,TGTGCCAGCAGTTCCCTGAATAGCAATCAGCCCCAGCATTTT,CASSSLNSNQPQHF
TRBJ1-1,few,TRBV28,-,TGTGCCAGCAGAGTCGTGGTCAACACTGAAGCTTTCTTT,CASRVVVNTEAFF
TRBJ2-5,-,TRBV6-6,-,TGTGCCAGCGCCTCCCCTTGGGGCGGCCAAGAGACCCAGTACTTC,CASASPWGGQETQYF
TRBJ2-7,few,TRBV19,-,TGTGCCAGTAGTAAGTCAGGGGACGAGCAGTACTTC,CASSKSGDEQYF
TRBJ2-3,-,TRBV6-1,TRBD1,TGTGCCAGCCGGTTAAGGACAGGGCCAGATACGCAGTATTTT,CASRLRTGPDTQYF
TRBJ2-3,-,TRBV11-3,TRBD2,TGTGCCAGCAGCTTTACTAGCGGCTCAGATACGCAGTATTTT,CASSFTSGSDTQYF
TRBJ2-3,few,TRBV27,-,TGTGCCAGCAGTTCCCACGCATCGGGTACGCAGTATTTT,CASSSHASGTQYF
TRBJ2-3,-,TRBV7-3,-,TGTGCCAGCAGCTTATTCCCGTCAATAGGAGATACGCAGTATTTT,CASSLFPSIGDTQYF
TRBJ1-1,few,TRBV29-1,TRBD1,TGCAGCGCCGCCGACAGGGGGCGCATTAACACTGAAGCTTTCTTT,CSAADRGRINTEAFF
TRBJ2-2,few,TRBV19,-,TGTGCCAGTACCGAGGCGGACACCGTACGCACCGGGGAGCTGTTTTTT,CASTEADTVRTGELFF
TRBJ1-5,few,TRBV7-2,-,TGTGCCAGCAGCTTAGTTGAGGGCCAGCCCCAGCATTTT,CASSLVEGQPQHF
TRBJ2-7,few,TRBV6-5,-,TGTGCCAGCAGTTACTCGAGCACATACGAGCAGTACTTC,CASSYSSTYEQYF
TRBJ1-5,-,TRBV19,-,TGTGCCAGTAGTATACGGCTTGGAAGAGGTCAGCCCCAGCATTTT,CASSIRLGRGQPQHF
TRBJ2-2,few,TRBV18,TRBD1,TGTGCCAGCTCACCCCCGACAGGGGTAAACACCGGGGAGCTGTTTTTT,CASSPPTGVNTGELFF
TRBJ2-5,-,TRBV27,-,TGTGCCAGCGGTGGGCCAAGGTGGGAGACCCAGTACTTC,CASGGPRWETQYF
TRBJ2-3,-,TRBV4-3,TRBD2,TGCGCCAGCAGCCAAGATCTAGCGGGAGGACACACAGATACGCAGTATTTT,CASSQDLAGGHTDTQYF
TRBJ2-7,-,TRBV7-2,-,TGTGCCAGCAGCTCAGGGAGGCCCGGGGACGAGCAGTACTTC,CASSSGRPGDEQYF